This T cell receptor beta chain is drawn from a study of graft-versus-host responses after intestinal transplantation. About the study: Grafts that recipients had were multivisceral, liver-intestinal, or isolated intestinal transplants. Study-wide points: Allografts from individuals with graft-donor T cell macrochimerism displayed high graft-versus-host to host-versus-graft clonal ratios.

On this clone itself: No antigen is known for it. One end of the junction fails to match germline, which may point to a read error.

This CDR3 contains 13 residues. Germline loops: CDR1 KGHSH, CDR2 LQKENI. Here immunoSEQ multiplex PCR was the method, and the copy in TCRdb shows in-frame clones only, minus some. This sample has just over 40,000 clones, with under 95% found just once. The V gene is TRBV18, the J gene TRBJ1-1; D is unresolved. The input for sequencing was PBMCs, taken 300 to 320 days after intestinal transplant. This receptor was taken from a human patient who received an intestinal transplant, so some T cells may come from the graft donor. The CDR3 spells CASSPPMGSEAFF. In DNA form, the CDR3 reads TGTGCCAGCTCACCACCGATGGGGTCTGAGGCTTTCTTT.